The clone carrying this T cell receptor beta chain came up many times. The antigen remains unidentified. TCRdb reprocessed the 5' RACE reads with MiXCR, giving one entry per CDR3 protein. The table lists about 150,000 distinct CDR3 sequences, roughly 30% of them singletons. This specimen belongs to a study of CD8 T cells in ankylosing spondylitis. Broader study findings: Certain motif variants had earlier appeared in reactive arthritis synovial fluid and blood. As reported, disease-linked clones showed significant enrichment in matched ankylosing spondylitis synovial fluid. Blood of patients with ankylosing spondylitis appeared to be characterized by a TCR beta motif of eight highly homologous variants.

V lost 0 bases to trimming and J lost 1 base, with 10 bases between them. Germline V lookup: CDR1 MNHNS, CDR2 SASEGT. This CDR3 spans 17 amino acids. Sample: synovial fluid, either unsorted or a sorted T cell fraction (not recorded which). The rearrangement links TRBV6-1 to TRBJ2-6; D gene ambiguous. This clonotype was obtained from a male donor with ankylosing spondylitis. CDR3 sequence (DNA): TGTGCCAGCAGTGAAGCGGCCCCCAATTCTGGGGCCAACGTCCTGACTTTC. Protein product: CASSEAAPNSGANVLTF.